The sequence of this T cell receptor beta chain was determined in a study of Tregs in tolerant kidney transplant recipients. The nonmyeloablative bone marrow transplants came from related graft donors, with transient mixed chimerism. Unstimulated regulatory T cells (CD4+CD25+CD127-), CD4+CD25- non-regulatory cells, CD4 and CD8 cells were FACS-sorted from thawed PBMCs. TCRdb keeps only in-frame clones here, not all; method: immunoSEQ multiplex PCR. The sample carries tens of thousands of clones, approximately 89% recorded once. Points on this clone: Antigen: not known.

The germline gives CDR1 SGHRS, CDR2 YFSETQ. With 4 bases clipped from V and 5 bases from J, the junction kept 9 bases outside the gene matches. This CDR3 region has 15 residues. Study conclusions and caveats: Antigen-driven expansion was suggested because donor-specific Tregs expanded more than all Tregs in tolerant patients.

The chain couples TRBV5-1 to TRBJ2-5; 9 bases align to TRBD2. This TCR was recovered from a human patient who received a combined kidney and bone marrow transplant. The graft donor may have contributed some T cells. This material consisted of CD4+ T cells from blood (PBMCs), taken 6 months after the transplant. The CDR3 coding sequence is TGCGCCAGCAGCCTACATAGCGGGAGCCGGGAGACCCAGTACTTC. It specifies CASSLHSGSRETQYF.